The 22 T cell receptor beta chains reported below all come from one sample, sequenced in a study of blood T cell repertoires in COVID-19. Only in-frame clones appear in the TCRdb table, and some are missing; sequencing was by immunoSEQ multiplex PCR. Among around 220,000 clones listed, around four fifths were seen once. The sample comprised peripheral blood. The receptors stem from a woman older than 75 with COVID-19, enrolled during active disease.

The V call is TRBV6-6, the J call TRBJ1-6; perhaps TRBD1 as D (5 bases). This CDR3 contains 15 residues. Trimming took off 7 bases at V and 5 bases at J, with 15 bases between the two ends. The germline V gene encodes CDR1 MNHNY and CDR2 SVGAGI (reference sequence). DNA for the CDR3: TGTGCCAGCACTCAAACGCGGGGCAATAATTCACCCCTCCACTTT. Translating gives CASTQTRGNNSPLHF.

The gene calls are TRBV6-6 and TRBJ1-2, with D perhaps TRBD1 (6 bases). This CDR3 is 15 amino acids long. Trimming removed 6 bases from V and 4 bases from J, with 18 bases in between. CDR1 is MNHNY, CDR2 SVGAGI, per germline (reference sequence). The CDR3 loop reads CASRSNDRLGYGYTF. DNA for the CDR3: TGTGCCAGCAGATCTAACGACAGGCTTGGCTATGGCTACACCTTC.

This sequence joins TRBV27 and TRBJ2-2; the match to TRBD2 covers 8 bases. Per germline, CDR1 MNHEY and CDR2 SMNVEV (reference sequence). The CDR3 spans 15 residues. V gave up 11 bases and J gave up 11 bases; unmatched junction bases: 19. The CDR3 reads CASHDHGREVGELFF. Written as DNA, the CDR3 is TGTGCCTCTCATGATCACGGGCGGGAGGTCGGAGAGCTGTTTTTT.

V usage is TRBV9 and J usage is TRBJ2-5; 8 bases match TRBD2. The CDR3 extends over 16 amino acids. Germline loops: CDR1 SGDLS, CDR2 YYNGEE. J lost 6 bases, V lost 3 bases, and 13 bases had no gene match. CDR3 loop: CASSDNSGDLRKTQYF. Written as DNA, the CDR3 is TGTGCCAGCAGCGACAATAGCGGGGACCTGCGGAAGACCCAGTACTTC.

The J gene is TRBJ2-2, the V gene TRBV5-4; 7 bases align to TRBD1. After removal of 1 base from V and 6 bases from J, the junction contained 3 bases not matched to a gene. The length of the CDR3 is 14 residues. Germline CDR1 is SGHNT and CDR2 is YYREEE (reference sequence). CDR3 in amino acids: CASSLTGEAGELFF. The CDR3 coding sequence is TGTGCCAGCAGCTTGACAGGGGAAGCCGGGGAGCTGTTTTTT.

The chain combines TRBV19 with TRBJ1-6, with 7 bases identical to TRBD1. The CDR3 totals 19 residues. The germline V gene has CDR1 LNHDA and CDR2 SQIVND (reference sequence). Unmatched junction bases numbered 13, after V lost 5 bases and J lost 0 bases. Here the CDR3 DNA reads TGTGCCAGTAGTGTGGGACAGTGGGTCCAAAGCTCCTATAATTCACCCCTCCACTTT. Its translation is CASSVGQWVQSSYNSPLHF.

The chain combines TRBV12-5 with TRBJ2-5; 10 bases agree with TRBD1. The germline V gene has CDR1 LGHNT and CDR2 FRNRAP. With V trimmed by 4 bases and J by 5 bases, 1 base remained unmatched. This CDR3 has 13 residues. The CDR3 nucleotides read TGTGCTAGTGGTTCGGACAGGGGGGAGACCCAGTACTTC. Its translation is CASGSDRGETQYF.

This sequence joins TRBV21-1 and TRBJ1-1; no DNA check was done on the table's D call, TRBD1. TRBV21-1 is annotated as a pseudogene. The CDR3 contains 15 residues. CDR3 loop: CASSRYLDRGTEAFF. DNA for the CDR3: TGTGCCAGCAGCCGATACCTAGACAGGGGCACTGAAGCTTTCTTT.

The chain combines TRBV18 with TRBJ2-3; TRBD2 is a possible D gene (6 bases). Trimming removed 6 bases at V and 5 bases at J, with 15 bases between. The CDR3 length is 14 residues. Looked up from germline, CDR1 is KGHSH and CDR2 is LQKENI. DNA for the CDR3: TGTGCCAGCTCTCAACGGGACTCCGGAGATACGCAGTATTTT. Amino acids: CASSQRDSGDTQYF.

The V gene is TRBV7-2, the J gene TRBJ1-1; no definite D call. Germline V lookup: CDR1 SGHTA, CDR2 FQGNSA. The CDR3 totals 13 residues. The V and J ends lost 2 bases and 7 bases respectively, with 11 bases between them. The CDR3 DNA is TGTGCCAGCAGCTTACGGGTGGCGGATGAAGCTTTCTTT. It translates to CASSLRVADEAFF. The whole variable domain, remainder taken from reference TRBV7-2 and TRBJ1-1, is GAGVSQSPSNKVTEKGKDVELRCDPISGHTALYWYRQSLGQGLEFLIYFQGNSAPDKSGLPSDRFSAERTGGSVSTLTIQRTQQEDSAVYLCASSLRVADEAFFGQGTRLTVV.

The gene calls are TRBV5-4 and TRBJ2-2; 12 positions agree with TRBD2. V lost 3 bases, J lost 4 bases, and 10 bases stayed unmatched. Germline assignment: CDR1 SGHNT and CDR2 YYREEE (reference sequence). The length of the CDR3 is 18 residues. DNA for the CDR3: TGTGCCAGCAGCTCAGGGGCTAGCGGGAGGGTTAGCACCGGGGAGCTGTTTTTT. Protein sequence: CASSSGASGRVSTGELFF. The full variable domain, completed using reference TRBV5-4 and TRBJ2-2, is ETGVTQSPTHLIKTRGQQVTLRCSSQSGHNTVSWYQQALGQGPQFIFQYYREEENGRGNFPPRFSGLQFPNYSSELNVNALELDDSALYLCASSSGASGRVSTGELFFGEGSRLTVL.

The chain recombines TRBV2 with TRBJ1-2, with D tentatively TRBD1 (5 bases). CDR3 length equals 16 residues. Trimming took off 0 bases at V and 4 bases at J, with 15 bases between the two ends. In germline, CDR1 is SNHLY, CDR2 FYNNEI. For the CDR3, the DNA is TGTGCCAGCAGTGAAGCGCGGAGGGGACTGGGCTATGGCTACACCTTC. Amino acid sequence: CASSEARRGLGYGYTF.

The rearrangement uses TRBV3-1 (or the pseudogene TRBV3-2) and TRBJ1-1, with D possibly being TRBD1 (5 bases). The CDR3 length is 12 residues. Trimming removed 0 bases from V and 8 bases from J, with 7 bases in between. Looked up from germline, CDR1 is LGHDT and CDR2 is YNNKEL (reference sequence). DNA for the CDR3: TGTGCCAGCAGCCAAGATCGGGGGGAAGCTTTCTTT. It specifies CASSQDRGEAFF.

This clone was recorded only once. DNA of the CDR3: TGTGCCAGTAGCTGGACTCTAGCGGGAGGACGAGAGACCCAGTACTTC. Amino acid sequence: CASSWTLAGGRETQYF. The rearrangement uses TRBV19 and TRBJ2-5; 11 nucleotides match TRBD2. J lost 4 bases, V lost 6 bases, and 10 bases had no gene match. Germline-derived CDR1 and CDR2 are LNHDA and SQIVND (reference sequence). There are 16 residues in the CDR3.

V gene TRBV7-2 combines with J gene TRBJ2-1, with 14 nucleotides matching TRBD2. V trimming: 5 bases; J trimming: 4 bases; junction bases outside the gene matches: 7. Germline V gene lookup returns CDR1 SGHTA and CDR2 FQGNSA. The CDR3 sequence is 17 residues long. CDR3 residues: CASSRRLAGGKYNEQFF. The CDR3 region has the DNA TGTGCCAGCAGCCGTCGACTAGCGGGAGGGAAATACAATGAGCAGTTCTTC.

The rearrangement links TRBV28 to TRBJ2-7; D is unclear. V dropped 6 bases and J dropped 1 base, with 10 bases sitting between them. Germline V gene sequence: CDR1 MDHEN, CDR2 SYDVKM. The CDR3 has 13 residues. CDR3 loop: CASSPPGSYEQYF. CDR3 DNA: TGTGCCAGCAGCCCTCCGGGTTCCTACGAGCAGTACTTC. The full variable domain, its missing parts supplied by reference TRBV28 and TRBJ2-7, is DVKVTQSSRYLVKRTGEKVFLECVQDMDHENMFWYRQDPGLGLRLIYFSYDVKMKEKGDIPEGYSVSREKKERFSLILESASTNQTSMYLCASSPPGSYEQYFGPGTRLTVT.

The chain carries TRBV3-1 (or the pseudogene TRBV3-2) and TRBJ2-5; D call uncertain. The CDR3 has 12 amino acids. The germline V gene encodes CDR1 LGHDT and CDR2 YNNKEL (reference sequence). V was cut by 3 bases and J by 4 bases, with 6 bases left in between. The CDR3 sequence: CASSHPGETQYF. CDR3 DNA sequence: TGTGCCAGCAGCCATCCAGGAGAGACCCAGTACTTC.

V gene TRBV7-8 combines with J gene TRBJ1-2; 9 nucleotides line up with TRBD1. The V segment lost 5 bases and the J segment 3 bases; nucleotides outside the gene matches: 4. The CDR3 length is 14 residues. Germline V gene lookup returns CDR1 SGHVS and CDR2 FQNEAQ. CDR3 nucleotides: TGTGCCAGCAGCGGCCGGGACAGGGACTATGGCTACACCTTC. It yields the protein CASSGRDRDYGYTF.

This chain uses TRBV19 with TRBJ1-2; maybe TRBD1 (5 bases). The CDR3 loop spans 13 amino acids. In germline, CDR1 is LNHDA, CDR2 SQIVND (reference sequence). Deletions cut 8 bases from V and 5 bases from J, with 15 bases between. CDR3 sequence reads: CASRAGLNYGYTF. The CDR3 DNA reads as TGTGCCAGTCGGGCAGGGTTGAATTATGGCTACACCTTC.

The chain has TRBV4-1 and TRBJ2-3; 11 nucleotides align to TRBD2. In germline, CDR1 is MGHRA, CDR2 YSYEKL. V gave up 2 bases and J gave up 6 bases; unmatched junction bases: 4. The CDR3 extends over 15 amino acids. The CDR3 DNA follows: TGCGCCAGCAGCCAAAGGACTAGCGGGTTGGATACGCAGTATTTT. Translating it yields CASSQRTSGLDTQYF.

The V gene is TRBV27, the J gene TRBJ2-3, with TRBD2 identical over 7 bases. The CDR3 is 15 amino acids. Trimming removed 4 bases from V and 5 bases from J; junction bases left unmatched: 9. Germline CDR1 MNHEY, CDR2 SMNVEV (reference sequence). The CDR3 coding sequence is TGTGCCAGCAGTTCATTGCGGGAGATTGTAGATACGCAGTATTTT. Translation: CASSSLREIVDTQYF.

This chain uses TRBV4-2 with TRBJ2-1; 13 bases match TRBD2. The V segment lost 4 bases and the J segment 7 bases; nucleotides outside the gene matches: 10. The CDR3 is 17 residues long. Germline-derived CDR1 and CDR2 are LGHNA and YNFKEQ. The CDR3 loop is CASSRLSGLAGPNEQFF. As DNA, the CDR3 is TGTGCCAGCAGCCGCCTTTCGGGACTAGCGGGACCGAATGAGCAGTTCTTC.